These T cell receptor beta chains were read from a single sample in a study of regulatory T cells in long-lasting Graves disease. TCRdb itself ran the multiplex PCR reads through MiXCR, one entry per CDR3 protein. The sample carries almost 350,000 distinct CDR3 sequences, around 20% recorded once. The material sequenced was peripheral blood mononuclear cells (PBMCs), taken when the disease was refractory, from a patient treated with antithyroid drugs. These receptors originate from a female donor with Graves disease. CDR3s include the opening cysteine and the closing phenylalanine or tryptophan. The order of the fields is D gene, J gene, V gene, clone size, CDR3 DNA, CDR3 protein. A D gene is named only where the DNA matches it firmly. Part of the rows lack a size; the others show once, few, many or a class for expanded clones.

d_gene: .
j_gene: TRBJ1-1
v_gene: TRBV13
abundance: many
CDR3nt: TGTGCCAGCAGCTTATTTGGCGGATACACTGAAGCTTTCTTT
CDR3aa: CASSLFGGYTEAFF

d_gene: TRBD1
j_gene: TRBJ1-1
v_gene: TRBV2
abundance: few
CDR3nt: TGCGCCAACAGTGAAGTGTCGAGGGGGCGAAACACTGAAGCTTTCTTT
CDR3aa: CANSEVSRGRNTEAFF

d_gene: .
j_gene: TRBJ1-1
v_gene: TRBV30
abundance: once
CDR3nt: TGTGCCTGGAGTGTAATCCCTCTGGGAGGGTGGAACACTGAAGCTTTCTTT
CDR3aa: CAWSVIPLGGWNTEAFF

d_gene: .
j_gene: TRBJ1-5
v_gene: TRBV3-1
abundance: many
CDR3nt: TGTGCCAGCAGCCAGGGGGTGGGAGGATCCCAGCCCCAGCATTTT
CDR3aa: CASSQGVGGSQPQHF

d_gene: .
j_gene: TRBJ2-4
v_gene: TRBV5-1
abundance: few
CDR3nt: TGCGCCAGCAGCTTGGATACTCGGACAGCCAAAAACATTCAGTACTTC
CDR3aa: CASSLDTRTAKNIQYF

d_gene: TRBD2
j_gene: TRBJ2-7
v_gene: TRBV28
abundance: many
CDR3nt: TGTGCCAGCAGTTTGGGGGGGGACTCCTACGAGCAGTACTTC
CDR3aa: CASSLGGDSYEQYF

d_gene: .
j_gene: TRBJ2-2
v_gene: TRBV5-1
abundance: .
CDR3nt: TGCGTCAGCAGCTTGGACGGGTACGCGAACACCGGGGAGCTGTTTTTT
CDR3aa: CVSSLDGYANTGELFF

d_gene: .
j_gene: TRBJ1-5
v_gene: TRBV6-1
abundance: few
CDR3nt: TGTGCCAGCACGGAGGCTAGGAGCCAGCATTTT
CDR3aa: CASTEARSQHF

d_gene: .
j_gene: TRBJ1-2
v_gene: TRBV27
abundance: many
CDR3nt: TGTGCCAGCAGTTTTAGCGGGGGGGCGGGGGGCTACACCTTC
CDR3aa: CASSFSGGAGGYTF

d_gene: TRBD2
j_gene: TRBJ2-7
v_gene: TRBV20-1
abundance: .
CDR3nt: TGCAGTGCCCTGGGACTAGCCGTGGCCGAGCAGTACTTC
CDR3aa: CSALGLAVAEQYF

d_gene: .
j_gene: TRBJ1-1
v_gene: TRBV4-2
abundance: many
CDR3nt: TGTGCCAGCAGCCAAGATGGAGGCACTGAAGCTTTCTTT
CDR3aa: CASSQDGGTEAFF

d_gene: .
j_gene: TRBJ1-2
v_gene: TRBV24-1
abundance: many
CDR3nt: TGTGCCACCAGTGGGACGACAGAGTTCTATGGCTACACCTTC
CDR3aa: CATSGTTEFYGYTF

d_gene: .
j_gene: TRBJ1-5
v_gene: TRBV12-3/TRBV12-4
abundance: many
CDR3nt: TGTGCCAGCAGCGACGGTGGGCAGCCCCAGCATTTT
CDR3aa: CASSDGGQPQHF

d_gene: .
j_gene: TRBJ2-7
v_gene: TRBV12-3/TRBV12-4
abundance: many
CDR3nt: TGTGCCAGCAGCCCTTCGGGGTTCAAAGGCTACGAGCAGTACTTC
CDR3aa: CASSPSGFKGYEQYF

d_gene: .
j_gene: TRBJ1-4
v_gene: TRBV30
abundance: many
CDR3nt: TGTGCCTGGAGTGTACTACAGGGAGGTGAAAAACTGTTTTTT
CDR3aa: CAWSVLQGGEKLFF

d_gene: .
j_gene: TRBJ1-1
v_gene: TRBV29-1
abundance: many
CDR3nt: TGCAGCGTTGAAAGGGGCGTGAACACTGAAGCTTTCTTT
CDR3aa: CSVERGVNTEAFF

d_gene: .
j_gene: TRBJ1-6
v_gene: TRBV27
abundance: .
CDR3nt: TGTGCCAGCAGTTCCGGGGGGCAGCGGTATAATTCACCCCTCCACTTT
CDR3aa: CASSSGGQRYNSPLHF

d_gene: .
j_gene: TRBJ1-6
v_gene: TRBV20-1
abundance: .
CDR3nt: TGCAGTGCTAGACAGGGACCCATAAAAAATTCACCCCTCCACTTT
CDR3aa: CSARQGPIKNSPLHF

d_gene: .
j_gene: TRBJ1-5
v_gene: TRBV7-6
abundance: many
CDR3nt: TGTGCCAGCAGCTTAGGGGTTAGGGGGGGCTGGAATCAGCCCCAGCATTTT
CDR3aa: CASSLGVRGGWNQPQHF

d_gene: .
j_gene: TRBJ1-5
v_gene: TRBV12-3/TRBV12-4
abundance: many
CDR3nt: TGTGCCAGCAGTTTAAACGGCAATCAGCCCCAGCATTTT
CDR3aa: CASSLNGNQPQHF

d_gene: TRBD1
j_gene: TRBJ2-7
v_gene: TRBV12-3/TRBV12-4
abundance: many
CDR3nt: TGTGCCAGCAGTTTGGGACAGCTCTACGAGCAGTACTTC
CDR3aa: CASSLGQLYEQYF

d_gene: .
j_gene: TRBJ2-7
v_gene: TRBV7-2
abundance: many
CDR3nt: TGTGCCAGCAGCCTCAGCACTTTTCGGGGCGAGCAGTACTTC
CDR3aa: CASSLSTFRGEQYF

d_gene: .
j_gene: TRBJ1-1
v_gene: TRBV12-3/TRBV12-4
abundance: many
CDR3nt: TGTGCCAGCAGTTTAGCGTGGGGGAGCACTGAAGCTTTCTTT
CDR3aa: CASSLAWGSTEAFF

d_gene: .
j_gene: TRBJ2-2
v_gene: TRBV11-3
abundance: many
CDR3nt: TGTGCCAGCAGCTTAGTGGGGGCGATGGACACCGGGGAGCTGTTTTTT
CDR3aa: CASSLVGAMDTGELFF

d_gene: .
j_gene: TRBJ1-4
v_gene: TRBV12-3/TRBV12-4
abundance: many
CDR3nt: TGTGCCAGCAGTCGGACGGGTGAAAAACTGTTTTTT
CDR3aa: CASSRTGEKLFF

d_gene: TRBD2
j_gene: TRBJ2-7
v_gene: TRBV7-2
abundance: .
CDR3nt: TGTGCCAGCAGCTCAAGGAGATATAGCGGGAACTCCTACGAGCAGTACTTC
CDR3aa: CASSSRRYSGNSYEQYF

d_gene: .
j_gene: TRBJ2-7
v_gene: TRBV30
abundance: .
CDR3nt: TGTGCCTGGAGTGTAAGGTTACCCCCCTACGAGCAGTACTTC
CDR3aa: CAWSVRLPPYEQYF

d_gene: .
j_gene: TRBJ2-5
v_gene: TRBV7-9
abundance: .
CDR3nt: TGTGCCAGCAGCCCCGGTAGCGCACAAGAGACCCAGTACTTC
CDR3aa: CASSPGSAQETQYF

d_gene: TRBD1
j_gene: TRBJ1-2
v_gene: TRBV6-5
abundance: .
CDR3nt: TGTGCCAGCAGTTACACAAGGACAGGAAACTATGGCTACACCTTC
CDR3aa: CASSYTRTGNYGYTF

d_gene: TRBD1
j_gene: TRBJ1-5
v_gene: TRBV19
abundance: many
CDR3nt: TGTGCCAGTAGGACAGGGCGGAACTTAGGGGATCAGCCCCAGCATTTT
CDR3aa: CASRTGRNLGDQPQHF

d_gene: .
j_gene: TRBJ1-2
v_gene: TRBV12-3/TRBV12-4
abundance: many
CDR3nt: TGTGCCAGCAGTTTGAACACTAACTATGGCTACACCTTC
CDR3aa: CASSLNTNYGYTF

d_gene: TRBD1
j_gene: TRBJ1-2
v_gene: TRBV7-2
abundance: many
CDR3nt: TGTGCCAGCAGCTTGAACAGGGGACTAACTATCGGCTACACCTTC
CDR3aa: CASSLNRGLTIGYTF

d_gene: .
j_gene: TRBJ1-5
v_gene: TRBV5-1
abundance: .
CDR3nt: TGCGCCAGCAGCGCGGGAGGGACTAGCAATCAGCCCCAGCATTTT
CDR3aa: CASSAGGTSNQPQHF

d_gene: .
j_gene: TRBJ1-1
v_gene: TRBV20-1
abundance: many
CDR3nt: TGCGGCTCACAAAGGGCGGGCACTGAAGCTTTCTTT
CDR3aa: CGSQRAGTEAFF

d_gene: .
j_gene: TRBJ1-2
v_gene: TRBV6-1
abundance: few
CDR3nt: TGTGCCAGCAGTGAAGTCAGATCGGTATACTGGGGCTACACCTTC
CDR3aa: CASSEVRSVYWGYTF

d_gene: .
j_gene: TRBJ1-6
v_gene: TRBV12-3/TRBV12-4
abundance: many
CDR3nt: TGTGCCAGCAGTTTAACGCCATACGGAGGAAATTCACCCCTCCACTTT
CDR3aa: CASSLTPYGGNSPLHF

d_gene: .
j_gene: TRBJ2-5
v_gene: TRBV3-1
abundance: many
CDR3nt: TGTGCCACCGGCACGGGAGTAGAGACCCAGTACTTC
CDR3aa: CATGTGVETQYF

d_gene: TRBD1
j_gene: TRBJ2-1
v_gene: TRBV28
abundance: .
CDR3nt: TGTGCCAGCAGTTTTCCCAGGGGGCGCAGCAATGAGCAGTTCTTC
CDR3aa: CASSFPRGRSNEQFF

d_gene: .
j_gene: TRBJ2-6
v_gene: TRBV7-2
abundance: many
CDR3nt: TGTGCCAGCAGCTTAGCGCCGTCAGCTGGGGCCAACGTCCTGACTTTC
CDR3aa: CASSLAPSAGANVLTF

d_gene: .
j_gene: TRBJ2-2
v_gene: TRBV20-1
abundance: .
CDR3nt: TGCAGTGCTAAGGGAGCCGGGGAGCCGTTTTTT
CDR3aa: CSAKGAGEPFF

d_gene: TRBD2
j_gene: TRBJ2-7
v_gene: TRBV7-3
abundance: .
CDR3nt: TGTGCCAGCAGCAAGACTAGCGTTTCCGAGCAGTACTTC
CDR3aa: CASSKTSVSEQYF

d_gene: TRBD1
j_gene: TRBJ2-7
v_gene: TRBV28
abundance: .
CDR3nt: TGTGCCAGCAGTAAGTTCCAGGGGGCTTCGGGATACGAGCAGTACTTC
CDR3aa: CASSKFQGASGYEQYF

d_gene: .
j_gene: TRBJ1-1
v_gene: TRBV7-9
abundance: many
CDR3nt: TGTGCCAGCAGCCCGACACGCACTGAAGCTTTCTTT
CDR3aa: CASSPTRTEAFF

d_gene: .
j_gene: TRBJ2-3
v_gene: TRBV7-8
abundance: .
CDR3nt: TGTGCCAGCAGCTTACGACGTGTATCCGTCACAGATACGCAGTATTTT
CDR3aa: CASSLRRVSVTDTQYF

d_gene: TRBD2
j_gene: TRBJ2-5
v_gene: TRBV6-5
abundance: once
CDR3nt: TGTGCCAGCAGTTATTTGCGGGAGGGCCGAGAGACCCAGTACTTC
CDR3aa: CASSYLREGRETQYF

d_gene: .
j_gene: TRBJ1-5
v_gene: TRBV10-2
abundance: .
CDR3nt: TGCGCCAGCAGTGTCCTCAATCAGCCCCAGCATTTT
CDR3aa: CASSVLNQPQHF

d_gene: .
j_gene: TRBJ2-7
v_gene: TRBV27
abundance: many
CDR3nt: TGTGCCAGCAGCTTAGGTCGGTCCTACGAGCAGTACTTC
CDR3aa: CASSLGRSYEQYF

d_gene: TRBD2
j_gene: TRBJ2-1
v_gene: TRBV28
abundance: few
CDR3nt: TGTGCCAGCAGTCGACTAGCGGGAGGCAATGAGCAGTTCTTC
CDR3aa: CASSRLAGGNEQFF

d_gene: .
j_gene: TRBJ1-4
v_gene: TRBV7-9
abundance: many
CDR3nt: TGTGCCAGCAGCGGGCATATAGTGACAGATGGGATTGCAACTAATGAAAAACTGTTTTTT
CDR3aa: CASSGHIVTDGIATNEKLFF

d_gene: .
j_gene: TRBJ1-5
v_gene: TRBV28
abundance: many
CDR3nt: TGTGCCAGCAGATTCCTTACAGGGTTTTCTTATAGCAATCAGCCCCAGCATTTT
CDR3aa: CASRFLTGFSYSNQPQHF

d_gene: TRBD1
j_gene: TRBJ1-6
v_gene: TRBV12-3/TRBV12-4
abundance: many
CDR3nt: TGTGCCAGCAGGACACAGGGGGGGAATTCACCCCTCCACTTT
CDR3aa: CASRTQGGNSPLHF